One and the same sample provided the 15 T cell receptor beta chains below, sequenced in a study of T cell changes during pregnancy in multiple sclerosis. Here immunoSEQ multiplex PCR was the method, and the copy in TCRdb shows in-frame clones only, minus some. The table records 20,000 to 25,000 clones, about 90% of them present only once. The sample here was CD8+ T cells from peripheral blood mononuclear cells, taken after pregnancy. These receptor sequences come from a female donor with multiple sclerosis, enrolled in a pregnancy study.

The rearrangement uses TRBV18 and TRBJ1-5; D is uncertain. V was clipped by 0 bases and J by 6 bases, with 15 bases between them. This CDR3 comprises 16 residues. Germline-derived CDR1 and CDR2 are KGHSH and LQKENI. CDR3 residues: CASSPPSGGSPQPQHF. Written as DNA, the CDR3 is TGTGCCAGCTCACCACCGTCGGGAGGAAGCCCTCAGCCCCAGCATTTT.

The rearrangement uses TRBV27 and TRBJ2-5; D is possibly TRBD1 (6 bases). Germline V gene sequence: CDR1 MNHEY, CDR2 SMNVEV (reference sequence). This CDR3 is 14 amino acids long. V shed 6 bases and J shed 0 bases, with 11 bases lying between them. In DNA form, the CDR3 reads TGTGCCAGCAGCACAAGGACAGACCAAGAGACCCAGTACTTC. Encoded protein: CASSTRTDQETQYF.

The J gene is TRBJ2-3, the V gene TRBV11-2, with 7 bases aligning to TRBD2. From germline, CDR1 is SGHAT and CDR2 FQNNGV. The CDR3 is 18 amino acids. J was trimmed by 5 bases and V by 3 bases; bases with no gene match: 17. CDR3 sequence: CASSFPARLALTGDTQYF. The CDR3, as DNA: TGTGCCAGCAGCTTCCCAGCTAGACTAGCATTAACGGGAGATACGCAGTATTTT.

J is TRBJ1-1 and V is TRBV27; D call uncertain. The CDR3 has 14 amino acids. Between the trimmed V and J ends, which lost 8 bases and 0 bases, there was a span of 13 bases. CDR1 and CDR2 from the germline V gene are MNHEY and SMNVEV (reference sequence). The DNA for the CDR3 is TGTGCCAGCTTTTCGGCGAGGATGAACACTGAAGCTTTCTTT. The encoded protein is CASFSARMNTEAFF.

This clone was picked up one time. The V call is TRBV6-4, the J call TRBJ2-3; 9 nucleotides align to TRBD2. V shed 2 bases, J shed 4 bases, and the junction held 4 bases outside the gene matches. This CDR3 is 15 amino acids long. Germline V gene sequence: CDR1 MRHNA, CDR2 SNTAGT. The CDR3 sequence: CASSDIAGAADTQYF. The DNA for the CDR3 is TGTGCCAGCAGTGACATAGCGGGAGCGGCAGATACGCAGTATTTT.

The chain joins TRBV5-6 to TRBJ2-1, with D uncertain. V lost 4 bases and J lost 3, with 11 bases in between. Germline CDR1 reads SGHDT; CDR2 reads YYEEEE. The CDR3 loop spans 14 amino acids. Here the CDR3 DNA reads TGTGCCAGCAGCCGAGAACAGTTCTACAATGAGCAGTTCTTC. Translation: CASSREQFYNEQFF.

CDR3 amino acids: CASSQSGSGVPSYEQYF. CDR3 nucleotides: TGCGCCAGCAGTCAATCGGGTAGCGGGGTACCCTCCTACGAGCAGTACTTC. The V and J genes are TRBV23-1 and TRBJ2-7; 8 bases align to TRBD2. TRBV23-1 qualifies as an ORF whose function is uncertain. J lost 0 bases, V lost 0 bases, and 7 bases had no gene match. The CDR3 covers 17 residues.

V gene TRBV7-9 combines with J gene TRBJ2-7; tentative D call: TRBD1 (6 bases). V was shortened by 0 bases and J by 4 bases, with 13 bases between the two germline ends. This CDR3 contains 15 residues. Per germline, CDR1 SEHNR and CDR2 FQNEAQ (reference sequence). The CDR3 loop reads CASSLATGPAYEQYF. The CDR3 nucleotides are TGTGCCAGCAGCTTAGCGACAGGTCCAGCTTACGAGCAGTACTTC. The full variable domain, rest sourced from reference TRBV7-9 and TRBJ2-7, is DTGVSQNPRHKITKRGQNVTFRCDPISEHNRLYWYRQTLGQGPEFLTYFQNEAQLEKSRLLSDRFSAERPKGSFSTLEIQRTEQGDSAMYLCASSLATGPAYEQYFGPGTRLTVT.

The J gene is TRBJ1-3, the V gene TRBV21-1; the D segment call TRBD1 is taken from the table without a DNA check. TRBV21-1 is deemed a pseudogene. The CDR3 contains 17 residues. DNA for the CDR3: TGTGCCAGCAGCAAGAGACACAGCTCGAGCTCTGGAAACACCATATATTTT. It codes for CASSKRHSSSSGNTIYF.

V is TRBV6-5 and J is TRBJ2-1; D might be TRBD2 (6 bases). The ends were cut back, 3 bases at V and 8 bases at J, with 14 bases in the middle. CDR1 MNHEY and CDR2 SVGAGI come from the germline V gene. The CDR3 covers 14 residues. This CDR3 reads CASSYGGATDEQFF. In DNA form, the CDR3 reads TGTGCCAGCAGTTATGGAGGGGCTACGGATGAGCAGTTCTTC.

V and J are TRBV28 and TRBJ2-1; TRBD2 matches 7 bases. V shed 5 bases, J shed 0 bases, and the junction held 7 bases outside the gene matches. Germline V gene lookup returns CDR1 MDHEN and CDR2 SYDVKM. The length of the CDR3 is 16 residues. CDR3: CASSLLAESSYNEQFF. CDR3 nucleotides: TGTGCCAGCAGTCTCCTAGCGGAAAGCTCCTACAATGAGCAGTTCTTC.

The CDR3 is CASRGAGGPDTQYF. In nucleotides, the CDR3 is TGTGCAAGTCGCGGAGCGGGAGGACCAGATACGCAGTATTTT. V is TRBV12-2 and J is TRBJ2-3; the DNA was not compared with TRBD2, the D call given in the table. TRBV12-2 constitutes a pseudogene. This CDR3 region has 14 residues.

The chain links TRBV5-4 to TRBJ2-1; tentative D call: TRBD2 (5 bases). This CDR3 comprises 12 residues. Trimming removed 5 bases at V and 6 bases at J, with 9 bases between. Germline CDR1 reads SGHNT; CDR2 reads YYREEE (reference sequence). CDR3 DNA: TGTGCCAGCAGAGCCCGGGGCAATGAGCAGTTCTTC. Translation gives CASRARGNEQFF.

The rearrangement links TRBV28 to TRBJ2-1, with D maybe TRBD2 (5 bases). Germline V CDR1 and CDR2: MDHEN, SYDVKM. CDR3 length: 20 amino acids. The germline V and J ends were trimmed by 5 bases and 0 bases, with 26 bases remaining between them. CDR3 sequence (DNA): TGTGCCAGCAGTCTAGCTCTGGCCGGGCCTCAATTAAGCTCCTACAATGAGCAGTTCTTC. Translated, it gives CASSLALAGPQLSSYNEQFF.

The chain combines TRBV27 with TRBJ2-7; the match to TRBD1 covers 7 bases. The CDR3 spans 14 residues. The ends lost 2 bases at V and 7 bases at J; junction bases unmatched: 8. Germline V gene data show CDR1 as MNHEY and CDR2 as SMNVEV (reference sequence). The CDR3 protein is CASSLPNRGWEQYF. CDR3 sequence (DNA): TGTGCCAGCAGTTTACCAAACAGGGGCTGGGAGCAGTACTTC.